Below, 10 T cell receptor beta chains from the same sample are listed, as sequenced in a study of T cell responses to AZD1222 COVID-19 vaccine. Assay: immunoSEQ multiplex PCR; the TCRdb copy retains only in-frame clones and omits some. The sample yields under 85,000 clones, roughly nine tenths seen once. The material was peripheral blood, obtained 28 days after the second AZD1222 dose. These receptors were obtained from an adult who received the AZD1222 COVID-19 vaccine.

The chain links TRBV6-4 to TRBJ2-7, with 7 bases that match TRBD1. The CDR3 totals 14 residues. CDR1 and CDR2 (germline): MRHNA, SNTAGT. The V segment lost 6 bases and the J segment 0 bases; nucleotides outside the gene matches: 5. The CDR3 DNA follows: TGTGCCAGCAGCGCCGGGGACAGCTCCTACGAGCAGTACTTC. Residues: CASSAGDSSYEQYF.

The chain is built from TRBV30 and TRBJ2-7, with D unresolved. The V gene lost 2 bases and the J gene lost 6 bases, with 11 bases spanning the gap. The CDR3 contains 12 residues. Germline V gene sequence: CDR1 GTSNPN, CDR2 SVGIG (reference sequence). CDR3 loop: CAWSIQSSEQYF. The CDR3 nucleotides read TGTGCCTGGAGTATACAGAGCAGCGAGCAGTACTTC.

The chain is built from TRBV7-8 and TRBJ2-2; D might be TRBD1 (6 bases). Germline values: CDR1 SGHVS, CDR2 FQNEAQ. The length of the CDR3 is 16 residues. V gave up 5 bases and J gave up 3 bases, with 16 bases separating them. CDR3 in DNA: TGTGCCAGCAGCCGATCGACAGGACCTCACACCGGGGAGCTGTTTTTT. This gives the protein CASSRSTGPHTGELFF.

In DNA form, the CDR3 reads TGTGCCAGCAGCGTAGCCTTCGTCGGGGAGCTGTTTTTT. Its translation: CASSVAFVGELFF. The V gene is TRBV9, the J gene TRBJ2-2, with D uncertain. CDR1 and CDR2 (germline): SGDLS, YYNGEE. The CDR3 is 13 amino acids. V was trimmed by 0 bases and J by 7 bases, leaving 7 bases between them. The full variable domain, completed using reference TRBV9 and TRBJ2-2, is DSGVTQTPKHLITATGQRVTLRCSPRSGDLSVYWYQQSLDQGLQFLIQYYNGEERAKGNILERFSAQQFPDLHSELNLSSLELGDSALYFCASSVAFVGELFFGEGSRLTVL.

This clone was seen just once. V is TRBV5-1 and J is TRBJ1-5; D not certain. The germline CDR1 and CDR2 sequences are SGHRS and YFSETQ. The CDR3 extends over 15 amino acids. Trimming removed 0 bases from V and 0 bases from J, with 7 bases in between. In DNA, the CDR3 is TGCGCCAGCAGCTTGGACGGGTCTAGCAATCAGCCCCAGCATTTT. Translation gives CASSLDGSSNQPQHF.

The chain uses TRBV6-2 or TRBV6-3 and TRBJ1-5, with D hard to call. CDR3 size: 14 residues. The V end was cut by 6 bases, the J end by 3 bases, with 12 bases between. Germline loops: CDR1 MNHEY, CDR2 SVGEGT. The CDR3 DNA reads TGTGCCAGCAGCACCCAGGCGACCAATCAGCCCCAGCATTTT. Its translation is CASSTQATNQPQHF.

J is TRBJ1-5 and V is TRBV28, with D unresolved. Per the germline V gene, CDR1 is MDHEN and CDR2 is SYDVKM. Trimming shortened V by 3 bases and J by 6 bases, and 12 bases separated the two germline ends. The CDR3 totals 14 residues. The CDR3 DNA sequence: TGTGCCAGCAGTTTTAGCAGGTTGAGTCAGCCCCAGCATTTT. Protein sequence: CASSFSRLSQPQHF.

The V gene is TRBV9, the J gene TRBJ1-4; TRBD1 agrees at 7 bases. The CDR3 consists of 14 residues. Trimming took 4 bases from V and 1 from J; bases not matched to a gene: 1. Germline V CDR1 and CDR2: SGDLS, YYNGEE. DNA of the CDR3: TGTGCCAGCAGCACAGGGGTAACTAATGAAAAACTGTTTTTT. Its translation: CASSTGVTNEKLFF.

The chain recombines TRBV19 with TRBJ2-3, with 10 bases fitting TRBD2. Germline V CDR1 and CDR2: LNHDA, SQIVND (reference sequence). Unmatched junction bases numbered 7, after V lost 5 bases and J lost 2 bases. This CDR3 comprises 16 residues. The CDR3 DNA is TGTGCCAGTAGTCAGCTAGCGGGGGCCCCCACAGATACGCAGTATTTT. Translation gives CASSQLAGAPTDTQYF.

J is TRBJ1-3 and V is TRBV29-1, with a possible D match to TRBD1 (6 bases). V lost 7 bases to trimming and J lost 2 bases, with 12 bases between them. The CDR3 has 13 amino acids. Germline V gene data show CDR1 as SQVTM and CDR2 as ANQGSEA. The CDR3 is CSGDIKPGNTIYF. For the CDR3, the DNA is TGCAGCGGGGACATTAAACCTGGAAACACCATATATTTT.